The 20 T cell receptor beta chains given below trace back to one sample, sequenced in a study of graft-versus-host responses after intestinal transplantation. Clones were read by immunoSEQ multiplex PCR, and TCRdb kept only the in-frame ones, dropping some. In the table there are 39,000 or so clones, 85% to 95% of which are singletons. Their antigens are not known. The starting material was unstimulated CD8+ T cells sorted from spleen or lymph node cells, obtained before transplant. The receptor source for this set is a human donor who was the organ donor for an intestinal transplant.

The rearrangement uses TRBV4-1 and TRBJ2-1; 13 bases align to TRBD2. The CDR3 has 16 amino acids. V lost 4 bases, J lost 0 bases, and 0 bases stayed unmatched. In germline, CDR1 is MGHRA, CDR2 YSYEKL. CDR3 loop: CASSRTSGSSYNEQFF. CDR3 coding DNA: TGCGCCAGCAGCCGGACTAGCGGGAGCTCCTACAATGAGCAGTTCTTC.

This clone has just one count. V and J are TRBV4-1 and TRBJ1-2; possible D gene TRBD1, 6 bases. CDR1 is MGHRA, CDR2 YSYEKL, per germline. This CDR3 comprises 17 residues. V shed 0 bases and J shed 9 bases, with 23 bases lying between them. The CDR3 spells CASSQDRAQINRDRYTF. CDR3 bases: TGCGCCAGCAGCCAAGATAGGGCCCAAATTAACAGGGACCGCTACACCTTC.

This chain uses TRBV2 with TRBJ1-1; TRBD1 is a possible D gene (6 bases). Trimming cost V 1 base and J 4 bases, with 16 bases left between them. This CDR3 spans 16 amino acids. Germline assignment: CDR1 SNHLY and CDR2 FYNNEI. CDR3 nucleotide sequence: TGTGCCAGCAGTGAAGGACAGGCCACCAGGGCCACTGAAGCTTTCTTT. Its protein product is CASSEGQATRATEAFF.

CDR3 sequence reads: CASSLGGEQFF. CDR3 DNA: TGTGCCAGCAGCTTAGGGGGTGAGCAGTTCTTC. The chain employs TRBV7-9 and TRBJ2-1; no definite D call. The V gene's germline CDR1 is SEHNR and CDR2 FQNEAQ (reference sequence). This CDR3 comprises 11 residues. Trimming removed 1 base from V and 9 bases from J, with 4 bases in between. Drawing the rest from reference TRBV7-9 and TRBJ2-1, the complete variable domain is DTGVSQNPRHKITKRGQNVTFRCDPISEHNRLYWYRQTLGQGPEFLTYFQNEAQLEKSRLLSDRFSAERPKGSFSTLEIQRTEQGDSAMYLCASSLGGEQFFGPGTRLTVL.

This sequence joins TRBV19 and TRBJ2-7, with D unresolved. V was trimmed by 0 bases and J by 4 bases, leaving 10 bases between them. The CDR3 has 14 amino acids. CDR1 and CDR2 (germline): LNHDA, SQIVND (reference sequence). The CDR3 sequence is CASSIDGNFYEQYF. The CDR3 nucleotides are TGTGCCAGTAGTATAGATGGGAATTTTTACGAGCAGTACTTC.

This clone was seen just once. The gene calls are TRBV28 and TRBJ1-4, with 10 nucleotides matching TRBD1. J was trimmed by 8 bases and V by 5 bases; bases with no gene match: 8. CDR3 length: 15 residues. Germline CDR1 MDHEN, CDR2 SYDVKM. The CDR3 reads CASSPDRGRIEKLFF. The CDR3 DNA follows: TGTGCCAGCAGTCCCGACAGGGGGCGAATCGAAAAACTGTTTTTT.

The CDR3 here is CASSLAGGEYEQYF. The CDR3 DNA reads as TGTGCCAGCAGCCTGGCAGGGGGTGAATACGAGCAGTACTTC. The chain uses TRBV7-2 and TRBJ2-7, with 7 bases matching TRBD1. CDR1 is SGHTA, CDR2 FQGNSA, per germline. J lost 4 bases, V lost 5 bases, and 8 bases had no gene match. This CDR3 is 14 amino acids long.

This chain joins TRBV28 and TRBJ2-2, with D possibly TRBD1 on 5 matching bases. The CDR3 is made up of 14 amino acids. Trimming shortened V by 6 bases and J by 3 bases, and 11 bases separated the two germline ends. Germline V gene sequence: CDR1 MDHEN, CDR2 SYDVKM. The CDR3 sequence is CASRRGWDTGELFF. In DNA form, the CDR3 reads TGTGCCAGCAGAAGGGGTTGGGACACCGGGGAGCTGTTTTTT.

In this sample, this clone is medium-sized. The CDR3 loop is CASSFGSPWTYEQYF. CDR3 coding DNA: TGTGCCAGCAGTTTTGGGTCACCCTGGACCTACGAGCAGTACTTC. The rearrangement uses TRBV28 and TRBJ2-7; D gene ambiguous. The V end was cut by 3 bases, the J end by 2 bases, with 14 bases between. The CDR3 sequence is 15 residues long. CDR1 is MDHEN, CDR2 SYDVKM, per germline. Full variable domain (remainder filled in from reference TRBV28 and TRBJ2-7): DVKVTQSSRYLVKRTGEKVFLECVQDMDHENMFWYRQDPGLGLRLIYFSYDVKMKEKGDIPEGYSVSREKKERFSLILESASTNQTSMYLCASSFGSPWTYEQYFGPGTRLTVT.

For the CDR3, the DNA is TGTGCCAGCAGTTCGGCTGGAGATACGCAGTATTTT. It yields the protein CASSSAGDTQYF. This sequence joins TRBV5-6 and TRBJ2-3; no definite D call. The CDR3 totals 12 residues. Per germline, CDR1 SGHDT and CDR2 YYEEEE. The V end was cut by 5 bases, the J end by 5 bases, with 9 bases between. Full variable domain (remainder filled in from reference TRBV5-6 and TRBJ2-3): DAGVTQSPTHLIKTRGQQVTLRCSPKSGHDTVSWYQQALGQGPQFIFQYYEEEERQRGNFPDRFSGHQFPNYSSELNVNALLLGDSALYLCASSSAGDTQYFGPGTRLTVL.

This chain's CDR3 is CASTVTGEVVSNQPQHF. CDR3 nucleotide sequence: TGTGCCAGCACCGTGACAGGGGAAGTAGTTAGCAATCAGCCCCAGCATTTT. The J gene is TRBJ1-5, the V gene TRBV28, with TRBD1 identical over 8 bases. This CDR3 has 17 residues. V shed 7 bases, J shed 0 bases, and the junction held 11 bases outside the gene matches. Per germline, CDR1 MDHEN and CDR2 SYDVKM.

The rearrangement uses TRBV6-1 and TRBJ2-1; D is uncertain. CDR3 size: 14 residues. Trimming shortened V by 4 bases and J by 6 bases, and 13 bases separated the two germline ends. CDR1 is MNHNS and CDR2 is SASEGT in the germline V gene. DNA of the CDR3: TGTGCCAGCAGTGTTTCTATACCTCTCAATGAGCAGTTCTTC. Its protein product is CASSVSIPLNEQFF.

The chain has TRBV11-2 and TRBJ2-7, with 10 bases identical to TRBD2. V lost 5 bases to trimming and J lost 0 bases; unmatched junction nucleotides: 10. Germline loops: CDR1 SGHAT, CDR2 FQNNGV. This CDR3 has 17 amino acids. The CDR3 nucleotides read TGTGCCAGCAGCCCTCCCGTTTGGACTAGCGGCTCCTACGAGCAGTACTTC. Encoded protein: CASSPPVWTSGSYEQYF.

The chain combines TRBV28 with TRBJ2-1, with TRBD2 identical over 9 bases. This CDR3 region has 19 residues. The V gene's germline CDR1 is MDHEN and CDR2 SYDVKM. J gave up 1 base and V 1 base, and 11 bases lay outside the gene matches. This CDR3 reads CASSLSLTSGAPSYNEQFF. The CDR3 nucleotides are TGTGCCAGCAGTTTATCCCTGACTAGCGGAGCTCCTTCCTACAATGAGCAGTTCTTC.

This chain connects TRBV27 to TRBJ1-2; TRBD1 is a possible D gene (6 bases). V was cut by 2 bases and J by 0 bases, with 10 bases left in between. This CDR3 has 15 residues. Per the germline V gene, CDR1 is MNHEY and CDR2 is SMNVEV (reference sequence). The CDR3 DNA sequence: TGTGCCAGCAGTTTACGTACAGGGACTAACTATGGCTACACCTTC. Amino acids: CASSLRTGTNYGYTF.

J is TRBJ1-2 and V is TRBV6-5, with D possibly being TRBD1 (6 bases). Germline CDR1 and CDR2: MNHEY and SVGAGI. Trimming stripped 7 bases from V and 3 bases from J, with 15 bases between. This CDR3 has 14 residues. CDR3 in DNA: TGTGCCAGCATCCCACTGGGGGCTTACTATGGCTACACCTTC. Protein sequence: CASIPLGAYYGYTF.

The rearrangement uses TRBV6-1 and TRBJ1-5; 7 bases match TRBD1. The CDR3 sequence is 14 residues long. Germline V CDR1 and CDR2: MNHNS, SASEGT. Germline trimming cut 7 bases from V and 2 bases from J; bases unmatched to any gene: 5. The CDR3 loop reads CASKQTGGNQPQHF. The DNA for the CDR3 is TGTGCCAGCAAGCAAACAGGGGGCAATCAGCCCCAGCATTTT.

The chain couples TRBV9 to TRBJ2-1; a possible D gene is TRBD2 (5 bases). CDR1 SGDLS and CDR2 YYNGEE come from the germline V gene. V was pared by 4 bases and J by 0 bases, with 14 bases between. This CDR3 has 16 residues. CDR3 nucleotides: TGTGCCAGCAGCCCCGGACTGGACCGCTCCTACAATGAGCAGTTCTTC. Its protein product is CASSPGLDRSYNEQFF.

This rearrangement joins TRBV7-9 to TRBJ2-7, with D perhaps TRBD2 (6 bases). The CDR3 totals 16 residues. Germline CDR1 is SEHNR and CDR2 is FQNEAQ (reference sequence). Deletions cut 5 bases from V and 0 bases from J, with 17 bases between. The CDR3 here is CASSPPPGAISYEQYF. The CDR3 nucleotides read TGTGCCAGCAGCCCGCCTCCGGGAGCTATCTCCTACGAGCAGTACTTC.

As regards this clone: Other DNA sequences in the same sample also yield this CDR3. V gene TRBV7-9 combines with J gene TRBJ2-7, with 8 nucleotides matching TRBD2. Germline V gene sequence: CDR1 SEHNR, CDR2 FQNEAQ (reference sequence). V lost 1 base to trimming and J lost 3 bases; unmatched junction nucleotides: 5. The CDR3 sequence is 15 residues long. CDR3 residues: CASSLVGGGSYEQYF. For the CDR3, the DNA is TGTGCCAGCAGCTTAGTCGGGGGGGGGAGCTACGAGCAGTACTTC.